This TCR beta chain was profiled in a study of OX40 agonist ivuxolimab in advanced cancers. The V and J ends lost 5 bases and 7 bases respectively, with 24 bases between them. Per germline, CDR1 SEHNR and CDR2 FQNEAQ (reference sequence). The length of the CDR3 is 17 residues. Repertoires were generated with immunoSEQ multiplex PCR, while TCRdb's copy carries only in-frame clones and drops some. The repertoire holds about 82,000 clones, with roughly 90% as singletons. The starting material was CD4+ or CD8+ T cells sorted from blood, obtained in a trial of the OX40 agonist ivuxolimab. The origin of this receptor is an adult with an advanced solid tumor such as melanoma, head and neck, liver or kidney cancer. The V call is TRBV7-9, the J call TRBJ2-1, with D possibly matching TRBD1 (6 bases). This CDR3 reads CASSQYSTSLRGNEQFF. The DNA of the CDR3 is TGTGCCAGCAGCCAATACTCAACGAGTCTCAGGGGAAATGAGCAGTTCTTC.